Each of the 22 T cell receptor beta chains below was sequenced from the same sample in a study of shared clonotypes between healthy human individuals. The repertoire was sequenced with immunoSEQ multiplex PCR; TCRdb's copy has only in-frame clones and lacks some. Among around 1.1 million clones listed, approximately 75% were seen once. Input material: memory CD4+ T cells from PBMCs. Subset: CD45RA-negative fraction. The receptors were sampled from a man aged 18-30 years in good health. Some clones in this sample may be carry-over from other donors' samples.

The chain links TRBV5-1 to TRBJ2-1; perhaps TRBD2 as D (5 bases). The germline CDR1 and CDR2 sequences are SGHRS and YFSETQ. The CDR3 length is 14 residues. The V end was cut by 8 bases, the J end by 1 base, with 13 bases between. Written as DNA, the CDR3 is TGCGCCAGTGTACGGGATAGGTCCTACAATGAGCAGTTCTTC. The encoded protein is CASVRDRSYNEQFF.

The chain employs TRBV28 and TRBJ1-2; the match to TRBD1 covers 7 bases. The CDR3 runs to 15 residues. J was trimmed by 8 bases and V by 3 bases; bases with no gene match: 12. CDR1 MDHEN and CDR2 SYDVKM come from the germline V gene. CDR3 amino acids: CASSFRGRQGYGYTF. CDR3 DNA: TGTGCCAGCAGTTTTCGCGGTCGACAGGGTTACGGCTACACCTTC.

The J gene is TRBJ2-7, the V gene TRBV19, with D uncertain. Germline-derived CDR1 and CDR2 are LNHDA and SQIVND (reference sequence). Deletions cut 3 bases from V and 0 bases from J, with 12 bases between. This CDR3 is 15 amino acids long. The CDR3 coding sequence is TGTGCCAGTAGTATTGGTCCATCAGGCTCCTACGAGCAGTACTTC. This gives the protein CASSIGPSGSYEQYF.

This clone was detected a few times. The rearrangement uses TRBV9 and TRBJ2-2; 12 nucleotides agree with TRBD2. The V segment lost 4 bases and the J segment 5 bases; nucleotides outside the gene matches: 9. Germline V CDR1 and CDR2: SGDLS, YYNGEE. This CDR3 has 17 amino acids. CDR3 coding DNA: TGTGCCAGCAGCCCCCGTGGACTAGCGGGGATTACCGGGGAGCTGTTTTTT. Residues: CASSPRGLAGITGELFF.

The V and J genes are TRBV5-1 and TRBJ2-4; 10 bases map to TRBD2. Trimming took 2 bases from V and 5 from J; bases not matched to a gene: 7. Germline V gene data show CDR1 as SGHRS and CDR2 as YFSETQ. CDR3 length equals 16 residues. Written as DNA, the CDR3 is TGCGCCAGCAGCTTCGGAGCGGGAGGGCGGGAAAACATTCAGTACTTC. Its protein is CASSFGAGGRENIQYF.

CDR3 coding DNA: TGTGCCAGCAGTTGGGCAGATACGCAGTATTTT. The encoded protein is CASSWADTQYF. This chain joins TRBV2 and TRBJ2-3; D not certain. There are 11 residues in the CDR3. Per germline, CDR1 SNHLY and CDR2 FYNNEI. V was clipped by 5 bases and J by 4 bases, with 4 bases between them.

The sample holds one count of this clone. This rearrangement joins TRBV7-9 to TRBJ2-5; D is uncertain. The CDR3 runs 14 residues. Per germline, CDR1 SEHNR and CDR2 FQNEAQ (reference sequence). V lost 7 bases and J lost 4, with 16 bases in between. CDR3 coding DNA: TGTGCCAGCAACCCCTCGGCCCGAGCAGAGACCCAGTACTTC. Protein sequence: CASNPSARAETQYF.

The chain has TRBV5-1 and TRBJ1-2; possibly TRBD1 for D (5 bases). The CDR3 has 15 residues. V was trimmed by 0 bases and J by 6 bases, leaving 15 bases between them. The germline V gene encodes CDR1 SGHRS and CDR2 YFSETQ. CDR3 region: CASSLAGQGVNGYTF. CDR3 in DNA: TGCGCCAGCAGCTTGGCTGGGCAGGGTGTTAATGGCTACACCTTC.

At least ten counts were recorded for this clone. The J gene is TRBJ1-1, the V gene TRBV9; the D is unclear. CDR1 is SGDLS, CDR2 YYNGEE, per germline. The length of the CDR3 is 14 residues. V lost 7 bases and J lost 7, with 20 bases in between. This CDR3 is CASRQTAQYGEAFF. CDR3 DNA: TGTGCCAGCCGACAAACTGCCCAGTACGGTGAAGCTTTCTTT. Full variable domain (missing parts from reference TRBV9 and TRBJ1-1): DSGVTQTPKHLITATGQRVTLRCSPRSGDLSVYWYQQSLDQGLQFLIQYYNGEERAKGNILERFSAQQFPDLHSELNLSSLELGDSALYFCASRQTAQYGEAFFGQGTRLTVV.

V usage is TRBV2 and J usage is TRBJ2-2; D not resolved. This CDR3 contains 13 residues. Trimming took 0 bases from V and 6 from J, leaving 5 bases between them. The germline gives CDR1 SNHLY, CDR2 FYNNEI. The CDR3 is CASSEAPAGELFF. CDR3 nucleotide sequence: TGTGCCAGCAGTGAAGCTCCAGCCGGGGAGCTGTTTTTT.

The chain is built from TRBV29-1 and TRBJ2-5; TRBD1 aligns across 7 bases. The CDR3 is 12 amino acids. The germline gives CDR1 SQVTM, CDR2 ANQGSEA. Germline trimming cut 7 bases from V and 1 base from J; bases unmatched to any gene: 3. CDR3 amino acids: CSAGDSQETQYF. The CDR3 DNA sequence: TGCAGCGCCGGGGACAGCCAAGAGACCCAGTACTTC.

This chain connects TRBV5-1 to TRBJ2-1; 12 nucleotides line up with TRBD2. V trimming: 5 bases; J trimming: 9 bases; junction bases outside the gene matches: 12. This CDR3 is 16 amino acids long. Per germline, CDR1 SGHRS and CDR2 YFSETQ. CDR3 region: CASRTTSGSVRSEQFF. The CDR3 DNA sequence: TGCGCCAGCAGAACGACTAGCGGGAGTGTTCGCAGTGAGCAGTTCTTC.

V usage is TRBV2 and J usage is TRBJ2-1, with TRBD2 matching over 11 bases. Per germline, CDR1 SNHLY and CDR2 FYNNEI. The J segment lost 7 bases and the V segment lost 7 bases, leaving 6 bases of the junction unmatched. The CDR3 contains 14 residues. The CDR3 protein is CASTGLAESNEQFF. The CDR3 nucleotides read TGTGCCAGCACGGGACTAGCGGAATCAAATGAGCAGTTCTTC.

Only a few counts were recorded for this clone. The chain combines TRBV10-3 with TRBJ2-3; 8 bases align to TRBD1. Losses at the gene ends were 6 bases for V and 0 bases for J; bases not matched to a gene: 5. The CDR3 has 15 residues. CDR1 is ENHRY, CDR2 SYGVKD, per germline. CDR3 sequence reads: CAISPGQGSTDTQYF. The CDR3 DNA reads as TGTGCCATCAGCCCCGGACAGGGCAGCACAGATACGCAGTATTTT.

The chain uses TRBV9 and TRBJ1-3; D unresolved. The germline gives CDR1 SGDLS, CDR2 YYNGEE. Trimming took off 3 bases at V and 4 bases at J, with 14 bases between the two ends. The CDR3 runs 15 residues. CDR3 residues: CASSAQAREGNTIYF. CDR3 sequence (DNA): TGTGCCAGCAGCGCCCAGGCTCGGGAAGGAAACACCATATATTTT.

The chain links TRBV25-1 to TRBJ1-5; D remains unclear. Trimming pared 0 bases from V and 4 bases from J, leaving 19 bases between. This CDR3 comprises 18 residues. The germline V gene has CDR1 MGHDK and CDR2 SYGVNS. CDR3 in amino acids: CASSEYPKVDESNQPQHF. As DNA, the CDR3 is TGTGCCAGCAGTGAATACCCTAAGGTGGATGAGTCAAATCAGCCCCAGCATTTT.

Turning to this clone: A far larger clone is off by one base, so a read error is likely. Other DNA sequences from this sample encode an identical CDR3 as well. This chain connects TRBV2 to TRBJ1-1; D is undetermined. The length of the CDR3 is 13 residues. Per the germline V gene, CDR1 is SNHLY and CDR2 is FYNNEI. The CDR3 bases are TGTGCCAGCAGTGTGGAAGTGAACACTGAGGCTTTCTTT. It is translated as CASSVEVNTEAFF.

The V and J genes are TRBV11-1 and TRBJ2-1, with D tentatively TRBD2 (5 bases). Germline V gives CDR1 SGHAT, CDR2 FQDESV (reference sequence). The CDR3 is made up of 15 amino acids. V lost 6 bases to trimming and J lost 7 bases, with 19 bases between them. The CDR3 spells CASSPPGEGGNEQFF. CDR3 coding DNA: TGTGCCAGCAGTCCCCCGGGCGAAGGAGGAAATGAGCAGTTCTTC.

CDR3 in amino acids: CASSVNVGVSYEQYF. CDR3 nucleotide sequence: TGTGCCAGCAGCGTAAATGTAGGGGTCTCCTACGAGCAGTACTTC. This chain connects TRBV9 to TRBJ2-7, with TRBD1 as a possible D gene (5 bases). CDR3 size: 15 residues. Trimming took 1 base from V and 0 from J, leaving 11 bases between them. The germline V gene has CDR1 SGDLS and CDR2 YYNGEE.

This rearrangement joins TRBV7-8 to TRBJ1-2; D call uncertain. Trimming removed 1 base at V and 2 bases at J, with 8 bases between. This CDR3 spans 14 amino acids. The germline gives CDR1 SGHVS, CDR2 FQNEAQ. DNA for the CDR3: TGTGCCAGCAGCTTAGGAGAAACGAACTATGGCTACACCTTC. Residues: CASSLGETNYGYTF.

This clone was recorded at least ten times. The rearrangement uses TRBV10-3 and TRBJ1-5; TRBD1 matches 7 bases. The V gene's germline CDR1 is ENHRY and CDR2 SYGVKD. The CDR3 spans 14 residues. V lost 2 bases and J lost 6; bases outside the gene matches: 4. The CDR3, as DNA: TGTGCCATCAGTGAGGATAGGGGGCTTCAGCCCCAGCATTTT. It yields the protein CAISEDRGLQPQHF.

V and J are TRBV30 and TRBJ2-3; D is perhaps TRBD2 (5 bases). Trimming left V 2 bases short and J 3 bases short, with 6 bases between. The CDR3 extends over 12 amino acids. Germline loops: CDR1 GTSNPN, CDR2 SVGIG (reference sequence). In DNA form, the CDR3 reads TGTGCCTGGAGTACTAGAACAGATACGCAGTATTTT. Protein product: CAWSTRTDTQYF.